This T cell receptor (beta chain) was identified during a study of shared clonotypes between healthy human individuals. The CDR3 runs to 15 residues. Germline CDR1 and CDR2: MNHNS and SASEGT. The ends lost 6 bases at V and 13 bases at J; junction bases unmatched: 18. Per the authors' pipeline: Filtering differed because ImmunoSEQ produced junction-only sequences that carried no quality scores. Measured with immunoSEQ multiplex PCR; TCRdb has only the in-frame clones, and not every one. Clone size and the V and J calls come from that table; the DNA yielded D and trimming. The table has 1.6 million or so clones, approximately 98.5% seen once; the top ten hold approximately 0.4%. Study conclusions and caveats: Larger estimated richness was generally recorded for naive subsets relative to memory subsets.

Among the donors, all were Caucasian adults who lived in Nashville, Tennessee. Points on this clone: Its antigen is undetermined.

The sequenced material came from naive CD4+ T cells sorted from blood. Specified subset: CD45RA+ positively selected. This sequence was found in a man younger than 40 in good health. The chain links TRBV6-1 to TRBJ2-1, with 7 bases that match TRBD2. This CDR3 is CASRGFNEGGPAQFF. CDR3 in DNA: TGTGCCAGCAGGGGCTTTAACGAGGGAGGGCCGGCCCAGTTCTTC.